These 25 T cell receptor beta chains came from one sample sequenced in a study of cytomegalovirus exposure and HLA in healthy donors. Primers included in the PCR were 60 Vbeta and 13 Jbeta primers. The table came from immunoSEQ multiplex PCR; TCRdb's copy has only in-frame clones and leaves some out. The sample lists roughly 70,000 clones; about 74% were seen once. The specimen sequenced was PBMCs. The receptors were gathered from a human donor in good health.

The genes are TRBV18 and TRBJ2-2; D is unresolved. The CDR3 extends over 16 amino acids. The V and J ends lost 0 bases and 0 bases respectively, with 8 bases between them. Germline V gene sequence: CDR1 KGHSH, CDR2 LQKENI. In DNA form, the CDR3 reads TGTGCCAGCTCACCACCGGCAGGCCCGAACACCGGGGAGCTGTTTTTT. Protein product: CASSPPAGPNTGELFF. Supplemented by reference TRBV18 and TRBJ2-2, the full variable domain reads NAGVMQNPRHLVRRRGQEARLRCSPMKGHSHVYWYRQLPEEGLKFMVYLQKENIIDESGMPKERFSAEFPKEGPSILRIQQVVRGDSAAYFCASSPPAGPNTGELFFGEGSRLTVL.

This sequence joins TRBV30 and TRBJ1-6; D unresolved. CDR3 size: 15 residues. V was pared by 0 bases and J by 7 bases, with 13 bases between. Germline V gene data show CDR1 as GTSNPN and CDR2 as SVGIG (reference sequence). CDR3 sequence reads: CAWSVRVASNSPLHF. CDR3 DNA: TGTGCCTGGAGTGTTCGAGTTGCGTCAAATTCACCCCTCCACTTT.

V and J are TRBV30 and TRBJ1-2; 7 nucleotides match TRBD1. This CDR3 is built from 13 residues. CDR1 and CDR2 from the germline V gene are GTSNPN and SVGIG (reference sequence). V was pared by 0 bases and J by 8 bases, with 6 bases of the junction left unmatched. CDR3 DNA: TGTGCCTGGAGTGTACAGGGGTTGGGAGGCTACACCTTC. This translates into CAWSVQGLGGYTF.

V usage is TRBV5-5 and J usage is TRBJ1-2, with TRBD1 as a possible D gene (6 bases). With 4 bases removed from V and 2 bases from J, the gap between germline ends came to 18 bases. The germline gives CDR1 SGHKS, CDR2 YYEKEE (reference sequence). CDR3 size: 16 residues. The CDR3 DNA reads TGTGCCAGCAGCCCAGGATGGGACATAGGGAACTATGGCTACACCTTC. Its protein product is CASSPGWDIGNYGYTF.

This clone was recorded once. The chain combines TRBV2 with TRBJ2-5; D unresolved. Germline V gene lookup returns CDR1 SNHLY and CDR2 FYNNEI. The germline V and J ends were trimmed by 7 bases and 3 bases, with 15 bases remaining between them. This CDR3 region has 14 residues. CDR3 protein: CASKGKAVEETQYF. Written as DNA, the CDR3 is TGTGCCAGCAAAGGAAAGGCGGTGGAAGAGACCCAGTACTTC.

This clone was observed a handful of times. V is TRBV9 and J is TRBJ1-3; D not certain. Trimming cost V 0 bases and J 2 bases, with 9 bases left between them. CDR1 SGDLS and CDR2 YYNGEE come from the germline V gene. This CDR3 is 15 amino acids long. The CDR3 here is CASSVGRSTGNTIYF. The CDR3 nucleotides are TGTGCCAGCAGCGTAGGCCGGTCTACTGGAAACACCATATATTTT.

This clone was observed a single time. The chain links TRBV20-1 to TRBJ2-5; the D is unclear. V lost 0 bases, J lost 4 bases, and 3 bases lay in between. In germline, CDR1 is DFQATT, CDR2 SNEGSKA (reference sequence). The CDR3 consists of 11 residues. The CDR3 spells CSARDRETQYF. In nucleotides, the CDR3 is TGCAGTGCTAGAGATAGAGAGACCCAGTACTTC.

The rearrangement joins TRBV5-1 to TRBJ2-2; 7 bases align to TRBD1. The CDR3 length is 14 residues. V lost 6 bases to trimming and J lost 5 bases; unmatched junction nucleotides: 7. Germline V gene data show CDR1 as SGHRS and CDR2 as YFSETQ. CDR3 in DNA: TGCGCCAGCATCGAAGGGGGCGGGACCGGGGAGCTGTTTTTT. It specifies CASIEGGGTGELFF.

This clone was observed a handful of times. The V call is TRBV4-1, the J call TRBJ1-1, with D unresolved. Trimming stripped 1 base from V and 4 bases from J, with 19 bases between. The CDR3 contains 17 residues. CDR1 MGHRA and CDR2 YSYEKL come from the germline V gene. The CDR3 protein is CASSQGVSVRLSTEAFF. The DNA of the CDR3 is TGCGCCAGCAGCCAAGGAGTATCGGTCCGTTTGAGCACTGAAGCTTTCTTT.

The chain links TRBV28 to TRBJ1-2; D gene unclear. Trimming stripped 2 bases from V and 5 bases from J, with 6 bases between. Germline V gives CDR1 MDHEN, CDR2 SYDVKM. CDR3 length: 12 amino acids. The CDR3 reads CASSLQTYGYTF. CDR3 bases: TGTGCCAGCAGTTTACAGACTTATGGCTACACCTTC.

A few counts support this clone. The genes are TRBV7-9 and TRBJ2-1, with unresolved D. The V end lost 5 bases, the J end lost 9 bases, and 20 bases lay between the germline ends. From germline, CDR1 is SEHNR and CDR2 FQNEAQ (reference sequence). The CDR3 contains 15 residues. The CDR3 loop is CASSPPGPFMGEQFF. The CDR3 DNA sequence: TGTGCCAGCAGCCCCCCAGGTCCCTTTATGGGTGAGCAGTTCTTC.

This chain uses TRBV28 with TRBJ1-5, with 8 bases matching TRBD1. Unmatched junction bases numbered 10, after V lost 5 bases and J lost 4 bases. Per the germline V gene, CDR1 is MDHEN and CDR2 is SYDVKM. The CDR3 sequence is 16 residues long. The CDR3 bases are TGTGCCAGCAGTGGCCTAACGGACAGGGCGAATCAGCCCCAGCATTTT. Residues: CASSGLTDRANQPQHF.

This chain uses TRBV6-6 with TRBJ2-5; D call uncertain. CDR3 length: 11 residues. V was shortened by 7 bases and J by 5 bases, with 8 bases between the two germline ends. Germline CDR1 is MNHNY and CDR2 is SVGAGI (reference sequence). CDR3 DNA: TGTGCCAGCACTCTCCGGGAGACCCAGTACTTC. Translating gives CASTLRETQYF.

The J gene is TRBJ1-5, the V gene TRBV4-1, with 8 positions matching TRBD1. Germline V lookup: CDR1 MGHRA, CDR2 YSYEKL. The CDR3 loop spans 17 amino acids. Trimming removed 1 base from V and 7 bases from J; junction bases left unmatched: 12. CDR3 coding DNA: TGCGCCAGCAGCCAAGGCCTTCAGGGGGCAAAGGAACAGCCCCAGCATTTT. It specifies CASSQGLQGAKEQPQHF.

This clone was picked up one time. The genes are TRBV6-6 and TRBJ1-1, with TRBD1 identical over 10 bases. The CDR3 contains 14 residues. Losses at the gene ends were 2 bases for V and 6 bases for J; bases not matched to a gene: 3. The V gene's germline CDR1 is MNHNY and CDR2 SVGAGI (reference sequence). The CDR3, as DNA: TGTGCCAGCAGTTACCTGGGGACAGGGGCTGAAGCTTTCTTT. Translated, it gives CASSYLGTGAEAFF.

V usage is TRBV28 and J usage is TRBJ2-7; TRBD1 might be the D (5 bases). The V gene lost 8 bases and the J gene lost 4 bases, with 15 bases spanning the gap. Germline CDR1 MDHEN, CDR2 SYDVKM. The CDR3 contains 13 residues. In DNA, the CDR3 is TGTGCCAGCGGTGTAACAGGAAGATACGAGCAGTACTTC. Amino acid sequence: CASGVTGRYEQYF.

The J gene is TRBJ2-7, the V gene TRBV18; a possible D gene is TRBD2 (5 bases). The length of the CDR3 is 15 residues. With 0 bases removed from V and 5 bases from J, the gap between germline ends came to 14 bases. Germline CDR1 reads KGHSH; CDR2 reads LQKENI. The CDR3 DNA follows: TGTGCCAGCTCACCACCGTCGGGAAGGAGGAACGAGCAGTACTTC. The encoded protein is CASSPPSGRRNEQYF. The full variable domain, completed using reference TRBV18 and TRBJ2-7, is NAGVMQNPRHLVRRRGQEARLRCSPMKGHSHVYWYRQLPEEGLKFMVYLQKENIIDESGMPKERFSAEFPKEGPSILRIQQVVRGDSAAYFCASSPPSGRRNEQYFGPGTRLTVT.

In DNA, the CDR3 is TGTGCCACCATCCGACAGGGGACCTACGAGCAGTACTTC. Its translation is CATIRQGTYEQYF. This chain connects TRBV28 to TRBJ2-7, with 8 bases matching TRBD1. The CDR3 length is 13 residues. Germline trimming cut 10 bases from V and 2 bases from J; bases unmatched to any gene: 7. Per the germline V gene, CDR1 is MDHEN and CDR2 is SYDVKM.

The chain uses TRBV5-1 and TRBJ2-7, with D maybe TRBD2 (5 bases). Germline CDR1 SGHRS, CDR2 YFSETQ. The CDR3 contains 13 residues. Trimming took 7 bases from V and 3 from J, leaving 14 bases between them. CDR3 DNA sequence: TGCGCCAGCGGCCGGGAAATGTTCTACGAGCAGTACTTC. It yields the protein CASGREMFYEQYF.

J is TRBJ2-7 and V is TRBV11-2, with TRBD1 matching 9 bases. This CDR3 has 15 residues. The junction had 8 bases not matched to a gene; V was cut back by 5 bases and J by 3 bases. Germline-derived CDR1 and CDR2 are SGHAT and FQNNGV. CDR3 in DNA: TGTGCCAGCAGCGCGTCCGGGACAGGGATCTACGAGCAGTACTTC. Encoded protein: CASSASGTGIYEQYF.

This clone was observed a handful of times. The V gene is TRBV6-4, the J gene TRBJ2-3, with 11 bases aligning to TRBD2. CDR3 length equals 15 residues. V was pared by 8 bases and J by 5 bases, with 9 bases of the junction left unmatched. Germline lookup yields CDR1 MRHNA and CDR2 SNTAGT. The CDR3 DNA follows: TGTGCCAGCTCTTTGACTAGCGGGAAAGGAGATACGCAGTATTTT. Amino acids: CASSLTSGKGDTQYF.

This sequence joins TRBV28 and TRBJ1-1; 7 bases match TRBD1. Germline V gene sequence: CDR1 MDHEN, CDR2 SYDVKM. Trimming took 3 bases from V and 9 from J; bases not matched to a gene: 10. CDR3 size: 14 residues. Here the CDR3 DNA reads TGTGCCAGCAGTTTTTCCCGATCAGGGGGAAAAGCTTTCTTT. Translating gives CASSFSRSGGKAFF. The full variable domain, rest sourced from reference TRBV28 and TRBJ1-1, is DVKVTQSSRYLVKRTGEKVFLECVQDMDHENMFWYRQDPGLGLRLIYFSYDVKMKEKGDIPEGYSVSREKKERFSLILESASTNQTSMYLCASSFSRSGGKAFFGQGTRLTVV.

Note on this clone: This sample includes further DNA sequences coding for the same CDR3. V gene TRBV7-8 combines with J gene TRBJ1-2; 7 nucleotides agree with TRBD1. Germline V lookup: CDR1 SGHVS, CDR2 FQNEAQ. The CDR3 is 15 amino acids. With V trimmed by 1 base and J by 4 bases, 6 bases remained unmatched. The CDR3 is CASSLEDRVLYGYTF. The CDR3 DNA is TGTGCCAGCAGCTTAGAAGACAGGGTTCTCTATGGCTACACCTTC.

The V and J genes are TRBV5-8 and TRBJ1-4; TRBD1 agrees at 7 bases. The ends lost 7 bases at V and 7 bases at J; junction bases unmatched: 7. The germline gives CDR1 SGHTS, CDR2 YDEGEE. The CDR3 length is 13 residues. The chain's CDR3 is CASDTGDGEKLFF. The CDR3 DNA reads TGTGCCAGCGACACAGGGGACGGTGAAAAACTGTTTTTT. Using reference TRBV5-8 and TRBJ1-4 for the parts outside the CDR3, the full variable domain is EAGVTQSPTHLIKTRGQQATLRCSPISGHTSVYWYQQALGLGLQFLLWYDEGEERNRGNFPPRFSGRQFPNYSSELNVNALELEDSALYLCASDTGDGEKLFFGSGTQLSVL.

The chain combines TRBV5-5 with TRBJ2-3, with a weak D call TRBD1 (6 bases). CDR1 SGHKS and CDR2 YYEKEE come from the germline V gene (reference sequence). The CDR3 is 16 amino acids. Between the trimmed V and J ends, which lost 1 base and 1 base, there was a span of 13 bases. CDR3 DNA sequence: TGTGCCAGCAGCTTGTCGATAGACAGGCGCACAGATACGCAGTATTTT. It codes for CASSLSIDRRTDTQYF. The complete variable domain, with remaining parts taken from reference TRBV5-5 and TRBJ2-3, reads DAGVTQSPTHLIKTRGQQVTLRCSPISGHKSVSWYQQVLGQGPQFIFQYYEKEERGRGNFPDRFSARQFPNYSSELNVNALLLGDSALYLCASSLSIDRRTDTQYFGPGTRLTVL.